This TCR beta chain was sequenced during a study of blood T cells in healthy people across ages. It was 9.5 to 10 milliliters of peripheral blood that were drawn from each donor. For this clonotype: Its antigen is undetermined.

Germline V gene sequence: CDR1 SGHTA, CDR2 FQGNSA. The CDR3 consists of 14 residues. Trimming left V 5 bases short and J 2 bases short, with 12 bases between. Findings and limits, study-wide: Diversity of TCR beta per million T cells declined in a roughly linear way with age.

A second PCR, run for roughly 7 to 12 cycles, used a sample-barcoded 5' primer plus a J-beta primer mix. One entry per CDR3 protein results from TCRdb running MiXCR on the 5' RACE reads. The table includes about 1.4 million distinct CDR3 sequences, roughly 59% detected once. This TCR was recovered from a man aged 18 to 30 in good health. The chain joins TRBV7-2 to TRBJ2-5; D call uncertain. Sequencing used blood. The CDR3, as DNA: TGTGCCAGCAGCCCTCAACAAGTACAAGAGACCCAGTACTTC. This gives the protein CASSPQQVQETQYF.